This TCR beta chain originates from a study of T cell changes during pregnancy in multiple sclerosis. This clone appeared a single time. In germline, CDR1 is MNHEY, CDR2 SVGAGI. This CDR3 comprises 14 residues. The V and J ends lost 7 bases and 1 base, in that order; junction bases with no gene match: 5. Measured with immunoSEQ multiplex PCR; TCRdb has only the in-frame clones, and not every one. The data contain about 72,000 clones, 91% of them singletons. This chain uses TRBV6-5 with TRBJ2-3; TRBD2 matches at 7 bases. This receptor was obtained from a female donor in good health, enrolled as a control in a pregnancy study. The sample consisted of peripheral blood, taken in the third trimester of pregnancy. CDR3 DNA: TGTGCCAGCACCCGAAGCGGGGGCACAGATACGCAGTATTTT. Residues: CASTRSGGTDTQYF.